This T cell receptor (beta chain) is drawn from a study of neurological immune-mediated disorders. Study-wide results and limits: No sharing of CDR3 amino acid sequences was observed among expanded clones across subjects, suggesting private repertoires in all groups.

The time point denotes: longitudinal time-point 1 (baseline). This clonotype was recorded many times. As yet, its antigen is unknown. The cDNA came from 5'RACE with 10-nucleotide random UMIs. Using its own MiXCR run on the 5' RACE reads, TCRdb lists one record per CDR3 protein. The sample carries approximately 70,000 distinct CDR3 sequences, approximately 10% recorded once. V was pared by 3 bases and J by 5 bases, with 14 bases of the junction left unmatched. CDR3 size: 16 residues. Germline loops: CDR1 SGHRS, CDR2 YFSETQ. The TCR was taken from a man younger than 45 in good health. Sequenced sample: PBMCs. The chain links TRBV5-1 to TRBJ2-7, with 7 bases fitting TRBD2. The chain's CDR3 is CASSWAAGALFNEQYF. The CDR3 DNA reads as TGCGCCAGCAGCTGGGCGGCGGGAGCTTTGTTTAACGAGCAGTACTTC.